This TCR beta chain emerged from a study of cytomegalovirus exposure and HLA in healthy donors. Points from the study as a whole: Researchers reported in a later analysis that a missense DCLRE1C variant was tied to TCR beta V- and J-gene trimming. Cytomegalovirus association was listed for 150 or so TCR beta chains.

The PCR ran on 60 Vbeta and 13 Jbeta primers. Some clones are missing from TCRdb's copy, which holds only in-frame ones; the method was immunoSEQ multiplex PCR. The sample yields a few hundred thousand clones, 80% to 90% seen once. The germline gives CDR1 MNHNY, CDR2 SVGAGI (reference sequence). The CDR3 spans 15 residues. Trimming pared 7 bases from V and 0 bases from J, leaving 14 bases between. With regard to this clone: Its matching antigen is unknown.

The V gene is TRBV6-6, the J gene TRBJ2-3; D is possibly TRBD2 (6 bases). The specimen sequenced was PBMCs. The TCR comes from a man aged 30 to 39 in good health and CMV-seronegative. DNA for the CDR3: TGTGCCAGCATCGGGGGTCGAATGAGCACAGATACGCAGTATTTT. Translating gives CASIGGRMSTDTQYF.